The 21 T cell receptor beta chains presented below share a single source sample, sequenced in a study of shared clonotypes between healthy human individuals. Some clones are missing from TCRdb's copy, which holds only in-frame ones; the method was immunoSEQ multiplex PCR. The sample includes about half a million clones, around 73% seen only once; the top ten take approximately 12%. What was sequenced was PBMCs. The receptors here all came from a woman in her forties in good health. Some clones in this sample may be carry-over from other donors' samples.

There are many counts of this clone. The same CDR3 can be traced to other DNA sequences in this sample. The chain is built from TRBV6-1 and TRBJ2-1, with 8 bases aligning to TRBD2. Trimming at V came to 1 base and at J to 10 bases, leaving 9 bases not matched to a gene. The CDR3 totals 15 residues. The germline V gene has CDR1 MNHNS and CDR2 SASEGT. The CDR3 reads CASSEEASGPPEQFF. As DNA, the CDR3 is TGTGCCAGCAGTGAAGAGGCTAGCGGGCCCCCCGAGCAGTTCTTC.

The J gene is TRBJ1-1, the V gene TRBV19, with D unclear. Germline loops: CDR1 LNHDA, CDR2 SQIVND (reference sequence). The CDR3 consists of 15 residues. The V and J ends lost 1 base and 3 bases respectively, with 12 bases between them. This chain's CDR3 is CASSIVGPRDTEAFF. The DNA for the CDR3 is TGTGCCAGTAGTATAGTGGGCCCGAGGGACACTGAAGCTTTCTTT.

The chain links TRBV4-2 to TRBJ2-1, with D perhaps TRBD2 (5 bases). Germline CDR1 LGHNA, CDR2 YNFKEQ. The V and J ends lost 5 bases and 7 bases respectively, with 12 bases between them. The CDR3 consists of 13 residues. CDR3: CASSYLAGNEQFF. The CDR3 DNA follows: TGTGCCAGCAGCTACCTAGCCGGGAATGAGCAGTTCTTC.

CDR3 DNA sequence: TGTGCCTGGACTCACCGGATGAGGGGGGACACCGGGGAGCTGTTTTTT. It codes for CAWTHRMRGDTGELFF. The chain is built from TRBV30 and TRBJ2-2; TRBD1 or TRBD2 may be the D gene (6 bases each). CDR3 size: 16 residues. V lost 4 bases and J lost 3, with 18 bases in between. Germline loops: CDR1 GTSNPN, CDR2 SVGIG (reference sequence).

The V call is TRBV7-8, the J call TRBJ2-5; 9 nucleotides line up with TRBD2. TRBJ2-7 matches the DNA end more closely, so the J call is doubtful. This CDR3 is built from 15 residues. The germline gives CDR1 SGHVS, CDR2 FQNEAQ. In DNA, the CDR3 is TGTGCCAGCAGCTTTTCAGCGGGAGGATCCTACGAGCAGTACTTC. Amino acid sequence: CASSFSAGGSYEQYF.

This CDR3 is CASSPRGGTGSYNEQFF. As DNA, the CDR3 is TGTGCCAGCAGCCCCCGGGGGGGGACAGGATCCTACAATGAGCAGTTCTTC. The J gene is TRBJ2-1, the V gene TRBV11-2, with D tentatively TRBD1 or TRBD2 (8 bases each). Germline loops: CDR1 SGHAT, CDR2 FQNNGV. V gave up 5 bases and J gave up 1 base, with 18 bases separating them. This CDR3 region has 17 residues.

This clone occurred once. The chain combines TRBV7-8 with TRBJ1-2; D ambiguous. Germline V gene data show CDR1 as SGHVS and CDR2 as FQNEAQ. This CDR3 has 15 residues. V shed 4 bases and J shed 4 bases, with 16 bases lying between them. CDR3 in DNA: TGTGCCAGCAGCTCCCCCGGCAATTTCCTCTATGGCTACACCTTC. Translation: CASSSPGNFLYGYTF.

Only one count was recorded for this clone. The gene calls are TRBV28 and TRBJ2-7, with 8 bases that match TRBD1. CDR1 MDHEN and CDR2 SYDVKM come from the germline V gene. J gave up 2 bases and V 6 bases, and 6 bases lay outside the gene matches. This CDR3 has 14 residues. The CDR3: CASSPRGQPYEQYF. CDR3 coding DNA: TGTGCCAGCAGCCCCAGGGGGCAACCCTACGAGCAGTACTTC. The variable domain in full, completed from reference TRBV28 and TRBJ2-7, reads DVKVTQSSRYLVKRTGEKVFLECVQDMDHENMFWYRQDPGLGLRLIYFSYDVKMKEKGDIPEGYSVSREKKERFSLILESASTNQTSMYLCASSPRGQPYEQYFGPGTRLTVT.

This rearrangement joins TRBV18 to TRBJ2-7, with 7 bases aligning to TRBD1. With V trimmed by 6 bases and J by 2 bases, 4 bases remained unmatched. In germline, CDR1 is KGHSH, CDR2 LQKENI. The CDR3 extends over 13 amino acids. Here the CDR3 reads CASSSDRTYEQYF. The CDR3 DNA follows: TGTGCCAGCTCTTCGGACAGGACCTACGAGCAGTACTTC.

The CDR3 nucleotides read TGTGCCAGCAGCGTACAGGGGGAAGCTCAGCCCCAGCATTTT. It specifies CASSVQGEAQPQHF. The rearrangement links TRBV9 to TRBJ1-5; 7 bases line up with TRBD1. The CDR3 has 14 residues. V trimming: 1 base; J trimming: 6 bases; junction bases outside the gene matches: 4. CDR1 and CDR2 (germline): SGDLS, YYNGEE.

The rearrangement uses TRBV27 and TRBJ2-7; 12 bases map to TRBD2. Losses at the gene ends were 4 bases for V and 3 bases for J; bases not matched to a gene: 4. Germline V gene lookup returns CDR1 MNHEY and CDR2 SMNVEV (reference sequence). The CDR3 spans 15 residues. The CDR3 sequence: CASSSLAGGYYEQYF. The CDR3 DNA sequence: TGTGCCAGCAGTTCGCTAGCGGGAGGGTACTACGAGCAGTACTTC.

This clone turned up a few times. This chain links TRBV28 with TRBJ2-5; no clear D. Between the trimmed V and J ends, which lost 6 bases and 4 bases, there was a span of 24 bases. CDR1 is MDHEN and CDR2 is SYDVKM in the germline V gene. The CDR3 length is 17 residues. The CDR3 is CASSTKFGRASRETQYF. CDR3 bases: TGTGCCAGCAGCACAAAATTCGGCAGAGCTTCTCGAGAGACCCAGTACTTC.

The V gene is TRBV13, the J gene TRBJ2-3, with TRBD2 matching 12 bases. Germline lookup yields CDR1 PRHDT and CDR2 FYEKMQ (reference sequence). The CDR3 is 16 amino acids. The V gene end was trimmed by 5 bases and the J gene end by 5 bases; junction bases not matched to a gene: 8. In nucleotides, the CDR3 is TGTGCCAGCAGCACCTGGACTAGCGGGGTGCGAGATACGCAGTATTTT. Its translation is CASSTWTSGVRDTQYF.

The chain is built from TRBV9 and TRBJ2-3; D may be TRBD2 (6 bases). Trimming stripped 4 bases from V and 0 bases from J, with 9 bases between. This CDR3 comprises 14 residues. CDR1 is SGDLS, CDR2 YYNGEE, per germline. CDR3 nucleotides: TGTGCCAGCAGCACCAGCGGGAGCACAGATACGCAGTATTTT. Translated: CASSTSGSTDTQYF.

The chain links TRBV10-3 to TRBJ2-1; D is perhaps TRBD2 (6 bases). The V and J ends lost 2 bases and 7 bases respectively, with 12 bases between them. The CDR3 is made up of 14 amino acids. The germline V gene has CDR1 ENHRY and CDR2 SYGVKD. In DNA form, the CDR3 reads TGTGCCATCAGTGAGAATGTAGCGGCGAATGAGCAGTTCTTC. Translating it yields CAISENVAANEQFF.

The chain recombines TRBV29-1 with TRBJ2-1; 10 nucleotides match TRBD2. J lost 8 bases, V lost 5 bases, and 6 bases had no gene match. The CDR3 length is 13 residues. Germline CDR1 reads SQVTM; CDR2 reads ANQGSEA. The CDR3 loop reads CSVRASGRYEQFF. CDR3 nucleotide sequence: TGCAGCGTTAGGGCTAGCGGGAGATATGAGCAGTTCTTC.

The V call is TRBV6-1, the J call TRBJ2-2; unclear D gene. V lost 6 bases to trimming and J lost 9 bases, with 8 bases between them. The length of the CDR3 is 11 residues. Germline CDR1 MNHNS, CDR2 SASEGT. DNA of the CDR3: TGTGCCAGCAGCACAGCCTGGGAGCTGTTTTTT. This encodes CASSTAWELFF.

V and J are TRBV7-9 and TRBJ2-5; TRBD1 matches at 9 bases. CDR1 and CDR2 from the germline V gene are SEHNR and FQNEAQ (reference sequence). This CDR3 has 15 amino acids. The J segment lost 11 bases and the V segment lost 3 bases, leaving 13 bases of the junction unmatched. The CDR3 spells CASSLSGTGLREQYF. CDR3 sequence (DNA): TGTGCCAGCAGCTTGTCTGGGACAGGGTTGAGGGAGCAGTACTTC.

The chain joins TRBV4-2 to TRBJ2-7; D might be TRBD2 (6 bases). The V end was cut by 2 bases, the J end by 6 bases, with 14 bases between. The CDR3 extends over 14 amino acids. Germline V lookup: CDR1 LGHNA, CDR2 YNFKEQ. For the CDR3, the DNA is TGTGCCAGCAGCCAACCCGGGGAGGTGGGCGAGCAGTACTTC. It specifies CASSQPGEVGEQYF.

This chain's CDR3 is CASSLRQVAQPQHF. CDR3 in DNA: TGTGCCAGCAGTTTGCGGCAGGTGGCTCAGCCCCAGCATTTT. The V gene is TRBV28, the J gene TRBJ1-5; D is unclear. Germline lookup yields CDR1 MDHEN and CDR2 SYDVKM. V gave up 3 bases and J gave up 6 bases, with 12 bases separating them. The CDR3 runs to 14 residues.

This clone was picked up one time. CDR3 in amino acids: CASSYLPGQGEQYF. CDR3 sequence (DNA): TGTGCCAGCAGCTATCTTCCGGGACAGGGGGAGCAGTACTTC. The rearrangement uses TRBV6-5 and TRBJ2-7, with 10 nucleotides matching TRBD1. The CDR3 consists of 14 residues. Germline V gives CDR1 MNHEY, CDR2 SVGAGI. V lost 6 bases to trimming and J lost 7 bases; unmatched junction nucleotides: 9.